This TCR beta chain is drawn from a study of shared clonotypes between healthy human individuals. Notes on the study in general: Naive CD4 clonotypes were shared across a handful of donors at about 5.2%. The expectation was that sequencing depth would affect clonotype sharing among donors.

The test was conducted at deep level. Per the authors' pipeline: Filtering differed since immunoSEQ provided only junctions, with no quality scores. Repertoires were generated with immunoSEQ multiplex PCR, while TCRdb's copy carries only in-frame clones and drops some. The V and J calls and clone size were taken over from that table, and D and trimming were inferred from the DNA. The data contain 2,100,000 or so clones, 90% to 96% of them seen just once; the ten biggest clones take up about 0.13%. From germline, CDR1 is SGDLS and CDR2 YYNGEE. Trimming removed 0 bases at V and 7 bases at J, with 13 bases between. This CDR3 contains 15 residues. A remark on this clone: Its antigen is unknown.

The TCR originated in a man in his late teens or twenties in good health. Sequencing was performed on naive CD4+ T cells sorted from blood. Subset reported: CD45RA+ positively selected. This rearrangement joins TRBV9 to TRBJ1-4; perhaps TRBD1 as D (6 bases). CDR3 in amino acids: CASSVGDTSGEKLFF. CDR3 DNA sequence: TGTGCCAGCAGCGTAGGGGACACCTCCGGTGAAAAACTGTTTTTT.